This TCR beta chain stems from a study of blood T cells in healthy people across ages. Study-wide results and caveats: Since the PBMCs were unsorted, naive and antigen-experienced cells could not be conclusively compared.

A second PCR of 7 to 11 cycles used a sample-barcoded 5' primer and a J-beta primer mix. Template switching added a 12-random-nucleotide identifier to every cDNA molecule. TCRdb used MiXCR to reprocess the 5' RACE reads, holding one entry per CDR3 protein. The sample lists approximately 850,000 distinct CDR3 sequences, approximately 44% occurring once. The V gene lost 2 bases and the J gene lost 7 bases, with 9 bases spanning the gap. This CDR3 has 13 residues. Germline V gene data show CDR1 as SNHLY and CDR2 as FYNNEI. Every sample yielded at least 7 million isolated PBMCs. Details on this clonotype: Its target is unknown.

Input material: blood. This TCR derives from a man aged 55 to 70 in good health. The V and J genes are TRBV2 and TRBJ2-1; no clear D. CDR3 residues: CASSERLGNEQFF. In DNA, the CDR3 is TGTGCCAGCAGTGAAAGGTTGGGAAATGAGCAGTTCTTC.